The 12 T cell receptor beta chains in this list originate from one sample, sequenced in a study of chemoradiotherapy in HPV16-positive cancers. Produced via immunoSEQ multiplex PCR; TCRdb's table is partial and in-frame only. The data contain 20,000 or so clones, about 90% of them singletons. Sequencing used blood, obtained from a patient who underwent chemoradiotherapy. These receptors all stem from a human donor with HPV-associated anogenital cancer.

The CDR3 region is CASSFGQGMYNEQFF. The CDR3 region has the DNA TGCGCCAGCAGCTTTGGACAGGGAATGTACAATGAGCAGTTCTTC. The chain uses TRBV5-1 and TRBJ2-1, with 8 bases matching TRBD1. The length of the CDR3 is 15 residues. The junction had 5 bases not matched to a gene; V was cut back by 2 bases and J by 4 bases. Germline CDR1 and CDR2: SGHRS and YFSETQ.

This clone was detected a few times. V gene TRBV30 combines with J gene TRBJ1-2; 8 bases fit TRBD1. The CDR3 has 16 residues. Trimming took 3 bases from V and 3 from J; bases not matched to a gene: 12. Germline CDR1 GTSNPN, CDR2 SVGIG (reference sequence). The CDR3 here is CAWRRGQGNRDYGYTF. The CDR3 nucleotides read TGTGCCTGGAGACGAGGACAGGGAAATAGGGACTATGGCTACACCTTC.

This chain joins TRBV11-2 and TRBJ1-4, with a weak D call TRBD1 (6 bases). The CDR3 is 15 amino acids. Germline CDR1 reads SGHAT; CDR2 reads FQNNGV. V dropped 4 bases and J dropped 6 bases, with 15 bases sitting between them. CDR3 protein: CASSSRRGADEKLFF. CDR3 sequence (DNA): TGTGCCAGCAGCTCGAGACGGGGGGCGGATGAAAAACTGTTTTTT.

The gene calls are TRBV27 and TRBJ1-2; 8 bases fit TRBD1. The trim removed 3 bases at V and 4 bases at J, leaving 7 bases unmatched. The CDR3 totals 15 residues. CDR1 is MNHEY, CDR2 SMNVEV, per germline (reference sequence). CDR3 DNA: TGTGCCAGCAGTTTCATGGGACAGGTGGGCTATGGCTACACCTTC. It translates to CASSFMGQVGYGYTF.

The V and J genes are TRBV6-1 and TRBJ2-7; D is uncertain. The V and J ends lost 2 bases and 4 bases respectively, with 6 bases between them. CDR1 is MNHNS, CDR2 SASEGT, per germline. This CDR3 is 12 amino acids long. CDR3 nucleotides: TGTGCCAGCAGTGAAAGCTGGTACGAGCAGTACTTC. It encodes CASSESWYEQYF.

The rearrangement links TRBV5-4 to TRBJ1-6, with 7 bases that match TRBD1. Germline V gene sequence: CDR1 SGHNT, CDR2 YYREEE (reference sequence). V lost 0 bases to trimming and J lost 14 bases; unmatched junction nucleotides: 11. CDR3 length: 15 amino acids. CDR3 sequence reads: CASSLGQGEGWSLHF. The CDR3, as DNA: TGTGCCAGCAGCTTGGGACAGGGTGAAGGTTGGTCCCTCCACTTT.

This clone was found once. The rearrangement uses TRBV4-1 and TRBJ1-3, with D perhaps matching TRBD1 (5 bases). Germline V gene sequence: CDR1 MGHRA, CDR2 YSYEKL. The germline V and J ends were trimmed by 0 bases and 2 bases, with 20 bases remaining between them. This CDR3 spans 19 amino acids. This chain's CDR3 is CASSQDGEGRVSPGNTIYF. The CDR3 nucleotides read TGCGCCAGCAGCCAAGATGGCGAAGGCAGGGTGTCTCCTGGAAACACCATATATTTT.

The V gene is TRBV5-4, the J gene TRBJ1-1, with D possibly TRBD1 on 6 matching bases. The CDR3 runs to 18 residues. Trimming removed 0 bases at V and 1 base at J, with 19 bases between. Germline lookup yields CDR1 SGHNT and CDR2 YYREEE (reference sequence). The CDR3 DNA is TGTGCCAGCAGCTTGGATAAGGGGGGAGTGGGTTGGAACACTGAAGCTTTCTTT. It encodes CASSLDKGGVGWNTEAFF.

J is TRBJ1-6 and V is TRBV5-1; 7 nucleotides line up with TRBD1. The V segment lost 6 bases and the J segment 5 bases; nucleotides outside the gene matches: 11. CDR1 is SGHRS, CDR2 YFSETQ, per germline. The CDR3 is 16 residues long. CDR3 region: CASTPTWGQNNSPLHF. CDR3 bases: TGCGCCAGCACCCCCACGTGGGGACAGAATAATTCACCCCTCCACTTT.

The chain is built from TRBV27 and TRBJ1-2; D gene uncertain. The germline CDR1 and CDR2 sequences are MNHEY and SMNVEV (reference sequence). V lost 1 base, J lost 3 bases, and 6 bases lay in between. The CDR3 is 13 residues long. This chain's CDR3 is CASSLWPDYGYTF. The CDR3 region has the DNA TGTGCCAGCAGTTTATGGCCAGACTATGGCTACACCTTC.

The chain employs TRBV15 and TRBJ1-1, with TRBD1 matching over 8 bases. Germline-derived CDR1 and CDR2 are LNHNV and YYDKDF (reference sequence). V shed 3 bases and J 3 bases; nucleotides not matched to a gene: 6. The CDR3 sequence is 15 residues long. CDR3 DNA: TGTGCCACCAGCAGCGACAGGGGTGGCGACACTGAAGCTTTCTTT. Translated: CATSSDRGGDTEAFF.

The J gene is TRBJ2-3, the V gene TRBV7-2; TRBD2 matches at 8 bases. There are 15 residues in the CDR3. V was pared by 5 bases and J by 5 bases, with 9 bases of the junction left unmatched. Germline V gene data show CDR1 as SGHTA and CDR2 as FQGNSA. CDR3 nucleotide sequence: TGTGCCAGCAGCCCCAGCGGGGGATGGGTAGATACGCAGTATTTT. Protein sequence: CASSPSGGWVDTQYF.